The 22 T cell receptor beta chains given below trace back to one sample, sequenced in a study of regulatory T cells in long-lasting Graves disease. Described time point: persistent/refractory GD, antithyroid drugs over 5 years with positive TRAb. PBMC RNA served as the TCR library source. Investigators prepared the TCR beta libraries by applying iRepertoire HTBI primers and Arm-PCR of CDR3 regions. TCRdb passed the multiplex PCR reads through MiXCR, listing each CDR3 protein once. The repertoire has 400,000 to 500,000 distinct CDR3 sequences, 20% to 25% of them found once; the top ten carry 13%. The sample in question was peripheral blood mononuclear cells (PBMCs), obtained when the disease was refractory, from a patient treated with antithyroid drugs. Receptors were obtained from a female donor with Graves disease.

This clonotype has more than one count but fewer than ten. The chain uses TRBV30 and TRBJ1-5, with 8 bases aligning to TRBD1. The CDR3 is 15 residues long. Germline CDR1 reads GTSNPN; CDR2 reads SVGIG (reference sequence). V shed 2 bases and J 6 bases; nucleotides not matched to a gene: 9. The chain's CDR3 is CAWSFPDREVQPQHF. CDR3 DNA: TGTGCCTGGAGTTTCCCGGACAGGGAAGTTCAGCCCCAGCATTTT.

The rearrangement joins TRBV5-4 to TRBJ1-2; the D is unclear. From germline, CDR1 is SGHNT and CDR2 YYREEE (reference sequence). The length of the CDR3 is 14 residues. V was trimmed by 0 bases and J by 7 bases, leaving 13 bases between them. The CDR3 DNA is TGTGCCAGCAGCTTGGCAGTCGGGGAAGGTGGCTACACCTTC. Translated: CASSLAVGEGGYTF. The full variable domain, with the rest looked up from reference TRBV5-4 and TRBJ1-2, is ETGVTQSPTHLIKTRGQQVTLRCSSQSGHNTVSWYQQALGQGPQFIFQYYREEENGRGNFPPRFSGLQFPNYSSELNVNALELDDSALYLCASSLAVGEGGYTFGSGTRLTVV.

This clonotype has at least ten counts. This chain links TRBV28 with TRBJ2-7; 7 bases are shared with TRBD1. Trimming cost V 10 bases and J 1 base; bases outside gene matches: 4. The CDR3 is 12 amino acids. From germline, CDR1 is MDHEN and CDR2 SYDVKM. The CDR3: CATYRGSYEQYF. The CDR3 DNA reads TGTGCCACATACAGGGGATCCTACGAGCAGTACTTC.

V gene TRBV6-1 combines with J gene TRBJ1-2, with D unresolved. CDR3 size: 13 residues. With 4 bases removed from V and 4 bases from J, the gap between germline ends came to 10 bases. CDR1 and CDR2 (germline): MNHNS, SASEGT. Written as DNA, the CDR3 is TGTGCCAGCAGTGGTTCACCCGGCTATGGCTACACCTTC. This sequence encodes CASSGSPGYGYTF.

This clonotype was observed at least ten times. The CDR3 coding sequence is TGTGCCAGCAGTGAAGTTTTGAACACTGAAGCTTTCTTT. It is translated as CASSEVLNTEAFF. This chain uses TRBV6-2 or TRBV6-3 with TRBJ1-1; the D is unclear. The CDR3 sequence is 13 residues long. The germline gives CDR1 MNHEY, CDR2 SVGEGT. V lost 5 bases and J 0 bases, leaving 7 bases between the germline ends.

This clonotype was observed many times. The chain carries TRBV11-2 and TRBJ1-2; D uncertain. This CDR3 region has 14 residues. Germline V gene lookup returns CDR1 SGHAT and CDR2 FQNNGV. V gave up 1 base and J gave up 2 bases, with 8 bases separating them. The CDR3 sequence is CASSLGPVNYGYTF. The CDR3 nucleotides are TGTGCCAGCAGCTTAGGTCCCGTAAACTATGGCTACACCTTC.

The V call is TRBV14, the J call TRBJ1-5, with D maybe TRBD1 (6 bases). Germline loops: CDR1 SGHDN, CDR2 FVKESK. This CDR3 region has 14 residues. V lost 4 bases to trimming and J lost 6 bases, with 13 bases between them. CDR3: CASSRNRVSQPQHF. The DNA of the CDR3 is TGTGCCAGCAGCCGAAACAGGGTTAGTCAGCCCCAGCATTTT.

This clonotype appeared a few times. The chain uses TRBV5-6 and TRBJ1-6, with D possibly matching TRBD1 (5 bases). Germline loops: CDR1 SGHDT, CDR2 YYEEEE. Trimming shortened V by 0 bases and J by 7 bases, and 14 bases separated the two germline ends. CDR3 length equals 16 residues. CDR3 nucleotide sequence: TGTGCCAGCAGCTTGGAGGGACGGCTGGTCAATTCACCCCTCCACTTT. Protein: CASSLEGRLVNSPLHF. Full variable domain (rest looked up from reference TRBV5-6 and TRBJ1-6): DAGVTQSPTHLIKTRGQQVTLRCSPKSGHDTVSWYQQALGQGPQFIFQYYEEEERQRGNFPDRFSGHQFPNYSSELNVNALLLGDSALYLCASSLEGRLVNSPLHFGNGTRLTVT.

The chain joins TRBV27 to TRBJ1-1, with D possibly being TRBD1 (5 bases). Trimming removed 2 bases at V and 2 bases at J, with 9 bases between. The germline V gene encodes CDR1 MNHEY and CDR2 SMNVEV (reference sequence). The CDR3 loop spans 14 amino acids. The CDR3 nucleotides are TGTGCCAGCAGTTTAAAGGGGATTAACACTGAAGCTTTCTTT. It is translated as CASSLKGINTEAFF.

The V gene is TRBV20-1, the J gene TRBJ1-3; D remains unclear. The V gene's germline CDR1 is DFQATT and CDR2 SNEGSKA (reference sequence). Trimming stripped 2 bases from V and 0 bases from J, with 8 bases between. This CDR3 has 14 amino acids. The CDR3 DNA reads TGCAGTGCTAGACAGGCGTCCTCTGGAAACACCATATATTTT. Protein product: CSARQASSGNTIYF.

This clonotype has at least ten counts. The rearrangement links TRBV28 to TRBJ2-6; no clear D. Per germline, CDR1 MDHEN and CDR2 SYDVKM. The germline V and J ends were trimmed by 2 bases and 2 bases, with 7 bases remaining between them. This CDR3 is 15 amino acids long. The CDR3 region is CASSLDQAGANVLTF. Here the CDR3 DNA reads TGTGCCAGCAGTTTAGATCAGGCTGGGGCCAACGTCCTGACTTTC.

This rearrangement joins TRBV30 to TRBJ2-7; D unresolved. Per the germline V gene, CDR1 is GTSNPN and CDR2 is SVGIG (reference sequence). V dropped 4 bases and J dropped 6 bases, with 13 bases sitting between them. The CDR3 has 12 amino acids. CDR3 DNA sequence: TGTGCCTGGACCCCCTCGGGCGGCGAGCAGTACTTC. Its protein is CAWTPSGGEQYF.

The chain is built from TRBV5-1 and TRBJ1-2; tentative D call: TRBD1 (5 bases). Per the germline V gene, CDR1 is SGHRS and CDR2 is YFSETQ. This CDR3 has 15 residues. V was pared by 0 bases and J by 5 bases, with 14 bases between. The CDR3 is CASSLAGGFGYGYTF. The CDR3 coding sequence is TGCGCCAGCAGCTTGGCCGGGGGGTTCGGGTATGGCTACACCTTC. Full variable domain (remainder filled in from reference TRBV5-1 and TRBJ1-2): KAGVTQTPRYLIKTRGQQVTLSCSPISGHRSVSWYQQTPGQGLQFLFEYFSETQRNKGNFPGRFSGRQFSNSRSEMNVSTLELGDSALYLCASSLAGGFGYGYTFGSGTRLTVV.

In DNA, the CDR3 is TGTGCCATCAGTTTGGAGGCGACAGGGAGCCCCGTGGGGAATCAGCCCCAGCATTTT. This codes for CAISLEATGSPVGNQPQHF. V and J are TRBV10-3 and TRBJ1-5, with 7 bases lining up with TRBD1. Trimming took 5 bases from V and 4 from J; bases not matched to a gene: 20. Germline V lookup: CDR1 ENHRY, CDR2 SYGVKD. The CDR3 spans 19 residues.

The table lists this clonotype with many counts. V and J are TRBV24-1 and TRBJ2-1, with TRBD1 matching over 7 bases. V shed 2 bases, J shed 3 bases, and the junction held 9 bases outside the gene matches. CDR1 and CDR2 from the germline V gene are KGHDR and SFDVKD. This CDR3 spans 17 amino acids. The DNA of the CDR3 is TGTGCCACCAGTGATTCAAACCGGGACAGCCGCTACAATGAGCAGTTCTTC. Translated, it gives CATSDSNRDSRYNEQFF.

This clonotype occurred a few times. V usage is TRBV7-9 and J usage is TRBJ2-7, with TRBD1 identical over 10 bases. V lost 5 bases and J lost 3; bases outside the gene matches: 13. Germline values: CDR1 SEHNR, CDR2 FQNEAQ (reference sequence). The CDR3 is made up of 17 amino acids. CDR3 protein: CASSAPRSTGGLYEQYF. CDR3 nucleotide sequence: TGTGCCAGCAGCGCCCCCCGATCGACAGGGGGCCTCTACGAGCAGTACTTC.

The table lists this clonotype with a few counts. The V gene is TRBV7-2, the J gene TRBJ2-7; 10 bases fit TRBD2. CDR1 is SGHTA and CDR2 is FQGNSA in the germline V gene. The V segment lost 1 base and the J segment 3 bases; nucleotides outside the gene matches: 6. The CDR3 extends over 16 amino acids. CDR3 DNA: TGTGCCAGCAGCTTAGTGTCTAGCGGGAGTAACTACGAGCAGTACTTC. It translates to CASSLVSSGSNYEQYF.

Ten or more counts support this clonotype. This chain joins TRBV11-3 and TRBJ2-5, with 9 bases fitting TRBD1. The CDR3 totals 16 residues. CDR1 and CDR2 from the germline V gene are SGHNT and YENEEA. With V trimmed by 3 bases and J by 4 bases, 9 bases remained unmatched. The chain's CDR3 is CASSFSTGGLAETQYF. CDR3 sequence (DNA): TGTGCCAGCAGCTTTTCAACAGGGGGCTTGGCAGAGACCCAGTACTTC.

This clonotype was recorded many times. The rearrangement uses TRBV27 and TRBJ1-1; D gene unclear. CDR1 is MNHEY and CDR2 is SMNVEV in the germline V gene (reference sequence). V dropped 5 bases and J dropped 3 bases, with 16 bases sitting between them. This CDR3 is 15 amino acids long. The CDR3 is CASSQTEDWYTEAFF. Here the CDR3 DNA reads TGTGCCAGCAGTCAGACGGAGGATTGGTACACTGAAGCTTTCTTT.

This clonotype came up many times. V gene TRBV15 combines with J gene TRBJ2-7, with D possibly called TRBD1 or TRBD2 (5 bases each). V was trimmed by 5 bases and J by 3 bases, leaving 8 bases between them. The CDR3 totals 12 residues. Germline assignment: CDR1 LNHNV and CDR2 YYDKDF (reference sequence). The CDR3 bases are TGTGCCACCAGCCGGGACGGCTACGAGCAGTACTTC. Translating it yields CATSRDGYEQYF.

The sample holds many counts of this clonotype. The V call is TRBV28, the J call TRBJ1-1; D is ambiguous. Trimming took off 5 bases at V and 4 bases at J, with 11 bases between the two ends. This CDR3 comprises 13 residues. Germline CDR1 is MDHEN and CDR2 is SYDVKM. DNA for the CDR3: TGTGCCAGCAGTAGGTCAGGTGTCACTGAAGCTTTCTTT. This translates into CASSRSGVTEAFF.

This clonotype was seen at least ten times. This chain connects TRBV12-3 or TRBV12-4 to TRBJ1-2; D may be TRBD1 (5 bases). The CDR3 contains 14 residues. V gave up 4 bases and J gave up 6 bases, with 15 bases separating them. The CDR3 loop is CASSSPGRADGYTF. The CDR3 nucleotides are TGTGCCAGCAGTTCCCCCGGCAGGGCGGATGGCTACACCTTC.